The subject of this entry is one T cell receptor (beta chain). Its specificity is not known. Survey level was the resolution at which the v3.0 immunoSEQ assay ran. The repertoire was sequenced with immunoSEQ multiplex PCR; TCRdb's copy has only in-frame clones and lacks some. The sample has about 28,000 clones, about 83% seen once. The data derive from a study of long-term antiretroviral therapy in people with HIV. Study-wide findings and caveats: Even long-term ART left TRB diversity below transplant donor controls, despite gains.

The CDR3 extends over 11 amino acids. Trimming removed 5 bases from V and 5 bases from J, with 7 bases in between. CDR1 is SGHAT and CDR2 is FQNNGV in the germline V gene. This specimen consisted of unsorted PBMCs, obtained 0.4 years after starting antiretroviral therapy. The receptor's source is a man aged 18 to 30 with HIV. This sequence joins TRBV11-2 and TRBJ2-7; D gene unclear. The CDR3 protein is CASSLNHEQYF. The CDR3 DNA is TGTGCCAGCAGCCTAAACCACGAGCAGTACTTC. The full variable domain, rest sourced from reference TRBV11-2 and TRBJ2-7, is EAGVAQSPRYKIIEKRQSVAFWCNPISGHATLYWYQQILGQGPKLLIQFQNNGVVDDSQLPKDRFSAERLKGVDSTLKIQPAKLEDSAVYLCASSLNHEQYFGPGTRLTVT.